Following are 25 T cell receptor beta chains from one sample sequenced in a study of neurological immune-mediated disorders. MiXCR, run by TCRdb on the 5' RACE reads, gives a single entry per CDR3 protein. The sample lists roughly 45,000 distinct CDR3 sequences, around 12% occurring once. Time point described: longitudinal time-point 2. Sequencing was done on a sample of PBMCs. All receptors derive from a male donor with HTLV-1-associated myelopathy (HAM/TSP).

The chain recombines TRBV30 with TRBJ1-1; D is unclear. Germline CDR1 GTSNPN, CDR2 SVGIG (reference sequence). CDR3 length: 13 amino acids. V was pared by 0 bases and J by 0 bases, with 5 bases between. This chain's CDR3 is CAWSVKMNTEAFF. CDR3 sequence (DNA): TGTGCCTGGAGTGTGAAGATGAACACTGAAGCTTTCTTT.

V is TRBV28 and J is TRBJ2-7; D is perhaps TRBD2 (6 bases). CDR1 is MDHEN, CDR2 SYDVKM, per germline. The CDR3 totals 12 residues. The V end lost 2 bases, the J end lost 6 bases, and 8 bases lay between the germline ends. In DNA, the CDR3 is TGTGCCAGCAGTTTACTAGCGTTCGAGCAGTACTTC. Its translation: CASSLLAFEQYF.

This clonotype came up many times. The chain has TRBV12-3 or TRBV12-4 and TRBJ2-1; D possibly matches TRBD1 or TRBD2 (5 bases each). V was cut by 2 bases and J by 6 bases, with 8 bases left in between. The CDR3 contains 13 residues. Written as DNA, the CDR3 is TGTGCCAGCAGTTTACGAGGGGTCAATGAGCAGTTCTTC. Translation: CASSLRGVNEQFF.

This clonotype appeared many times. The V and J genes are TRBV5-6 and TRBJ2-2; D is undetermined. Germline values: CDR1 SGHDT, CDR2 YYEEEE. V was pared by 4 bases and J by 8 bases, with 9 bases between. The CDR3 is made up of 12 amino acids. The chain's CDR3 is CASSLPVGELFF. The DNA for the CDR3 is TGTGCCAGCAGCCTGCCGGTAGGGGAGCTGTTTTTT.

This clonotype has at least ten counts. The V and J genes are TRBV18 and TRBJ2-1; D is ambiguous. The CDR3 runs to 12 residues. Trimming removed 1 base at V and 6 bases at J, with 4 bases between. Germline CDR1 KGHSH, CDR2 LQKENI. The CDR3 loop is CASSPRPNEQFF. The CDR3 DNA is TGTGCCAGCTCACCACGGCCCAATGAGCAGTTCTTC.

V gene TRBV3-1 combines with J gene TRBJ2-3, with D hard to call. The germline CDR1 and CDR2 sequences are LGHDT and YNNKEL (reference sequence). Trimming took off 4 bases at V and 2 bases at J, with 10 bases between the two ends. The CDR3 loop spans 14 amino acids. The CDR3 DNA reads TGTGCCAGCAGCCTGAGGACCTTCACAGATACGCAGTATTTT. It is translated as CASSLRTFTDTQYF.

This clonotype was seen at least ten times. CDR3 nucleotides: TGTGCCAGCAGCGTAGCCCCTCTAGCGGGGGGGTTCGGGTCCCTCACAGATACGCAGTATTTT. Protein: CASSVAPLAGGFGSLTDTQYF. This chain joins TRBV9 and TRBJ2-3; the match to TRBD2 covers 12 bases. With 0 bases clipped from V and 2 bases from J, the junction kept 16 bases outside the gene matches. CDR3 length equals 21 residues. Germline CDR1 is SGDLS and CDR2 is YYNGEE.

This clonotype showed up many times. CDR3 nucleotide sequence: TGTGCCAGCAGCTTAGGATGGGCTTACGAGCAGTACTTC. It translates to CASSLGWAYEQYF. The chain joins TRBV7-2 to TRBJ2-7, with no clear D. Germline loops: CDR1 SGHTA, CDR2 FQGNSA. The CDR3 length is 13 residues. V was clipped by 1 base and J by 4 bases, with 8 bases between them.

The rearrangement uses TRBV7-9 and TRBJ2-2; D is perhaps TRBD1 or TRBD2 (5 bases each). The V end lost 3 bases, the J end lost 10 bases, and 18 bases lay between the germline ends. The CDR3 has 15 amino acids. Germline V lookup: CDR1 SEHNR, CDR2 FQNEAQ (reference sequence). The CDR3 DNA is TGTGCCAGCAGCTTGGGGGTTTCGAACACCACGGAGCTGTTTTTT. This gives the protein CASSLGVSNTTELFF.

Notes on this clonotype: A much bigger clone sits one base away, suggesting this may be a read error. The chain couples TRBV20-1 to TRBJ1-6; 8 bases align to TRBD1. The CDR3 covers 16 residues. Germline V gene data show CDR1 as DFQATT and CDR2 as SNEGSKA (reference sequence). The CDR3 region has the DNA TGCAGTTCTAGAGATCTCGGGGGACAGGTGGATTCACCCCTCCACTTT. Translated: CSSRDLGGQVDSPLHF.

This clonotype was detected many times. The chain recombines TRBV27 with TRBJ1-5; D not certain. The CDR3 extends over 15 amino acids. V shed 2 bases and J shed 2 bases, with 10 bases lying between them. Germline V lookup: CDR1 MNHEY, CDR2 SMNVEV (reference sequence). CDR3 in DNA: TGTGCCAGCAGTTTAGGCGCGTCGGGCAATCAGCCCCAGCATTTT. It codes for CASSLGASGNQPQHF.

Ten or more counts support this clonotype. CDR3 in amino acids: CASSLGALANEKLFF. DNA of the CDR3: TGTGCCAGCAGTTTGGGGGCATTGGCTAATGAAAAACTGTTTTTT. The V and J genes are TRBV12-3 or TRBV12-4 and TRBJ1-4, with a tentative D call TRBD1 (6 bases). Trimming cost V 3 bases and J 3 bases, with 11 bases left between them. The CDR3 consists of 15 residues.

This clonotype was seen many times. The chain is built from TRBV29-1 and TRBJ2-1; D is possibly TRBD1 (6 bases). The V end lost 2 bases, the J end lost 2 bases, and 10 bases lay between the germline ends. The CDR3 extends over 14 amino acids. CDR1 and CDR2 from the germline V gene are SQVTM and ANQGSEA. CDR3 residues: CSVELQGPYNEQFF. The CDR3 DNA sequence: TGCAGCGTTGAATTACAGGGTCCCTACAATGAGCAGTTCTTC.

This clonotype was detected ten times or more. The rearrangement links TRBV5-1 to TRBJ2-5; D not resolved. Trimming removed 5 bases at V and 5 bases at J, with 7 bases between. Germline V lookup: CDR1 SGHRS, CDR2 YFSETQ. This CDR3 is 11 amino acids long. The CDR3 region is CASREGETQYF. The CDR3 coding sequence is TGCGCCAGCAGGGAAGGGGAGACCCAGTACTTC.

By proportion, this clonotype is medium-sized. The V call is TRBV7-6, the J call TRBJ2-1, with 12 nucleotides matching TRBD2. The V segment lost 4 bases and the J segment 6 bases; nucleotides outside the gene matches: 4. CDR3 length equals 15 residues. Germline CDR1 is SGHVS and CDR2 is FNYEAQ. DNA of the CDR3: TGTGCCAGCAGCTCTAGCGGGGGGGCCAGCAATGAGCAGTTCTTC. It yields the protein CASSSSGGASNEQFF.

This clonotype was seen at least ten times. J is TRBJ2-7 and V is TRBV5-1; either TRBD1 or TRBD2 may supply D (5 bases each). Looked up from germline, CDR1 is SGHRS and CDR2 is YFSETQ. This CDR3 region has 16 residues. V gave up 0 bases and J gave up 0 bases, with 13 bases separating them. The CDR3 region is CASSLELGTVSYEQYF. DNA of the CDR3: TGCGCCAGCAGCTTGGAATTAGGGACCGTCTCCTACGAGCAGTACTTC.

The table lists this clonotype with many counts. The chain combines TRBV20-1 with TRBJ1-5; D is possibly TRBD1 (5 bases). The CDR3 covers 20 residues. V was pared by 0 bases and J by 2 bases, with 26 bases between. CDR1 and CDR2 from the germline V gene are DFQATT and SNEGSKA (reference sequence). CDR3 nucleotides: TGCAGTGCTAGAGATAATACCGGGACCGCGGTCCCTCTTGGCAATCAGCCCCAGCATTTT. It specifies CSARDNTGTAVPLGNQPQHF.

This clonotype was seen at least ten times. This chain uses TRBV20-1 with TRBJ2-1, with 13 nucleotides matching TRBD2. V lost 6 bases, J lost 9 bases, and 8 bases stayed unmatched. Germline-derived CDR1 and CDR2 are DFQATT and SNEGSKA (reference sequence). The CDR3 loop spans 14 amino acids. DNA of the CDR3: TGCAGTGCCCCTCGGACTAGCGGGGGCTCTGAGCAGTTCTTC. Residues: CSAPRTSGGSEQFF.

Comments on this clonotype: A much larger clone lies one base from this, so it may be a read error. The chain joins TRBV5-1 to TRBJ2-7; perhaps D is TRBD1 or TRBD2 (5 bases each). The germline V gene encodes CDR1 SGHRS and CDR2 YFSETQ. The CDR3 sequence is 18 residues long. V lost 8 bases and J lost 4, with 31 bases in between. The CDR3 spells CARSIEGITRPNYYEQYF. The CDR3 region has the DNA TGCGCCAGAAGCATAGAGGGGATTACGCGCCCCAACTATTACGAGCAGTACTTC.

This clonotype was seen ten or more times. The chain links TRBV5-1 to TRBJ2-7, with TRBD2 identical over 8 bases. With 0 bases clipped from V and 7 bases from J, the junction kept 6 bases outside the gene matches. Germline CDR1 is SGHRS and CDR2 is YFSETQ. The length of the CDR3 is 14 residues. The CDR3 DNA reads TGCGCCAGCAGCTTGGATCCGACTAGCGAGGAGCAGTACTTC. It translates to CASSLDPTSEEQYF.

This clonotype showed up many times. The chain combines TRBV7-8 with TRBJ1-4; the D gene is possibly TRBD1 (6 bases). This CDR3 is 14 amino acids long. Trimming left V 3 bases short and J 7 bases short, with 12 bases between. From germline, CDR1 is SGHVS and CDR2 FQNEAQ. CDR3: CASSFGQRGEKLFF. In DNA, the CDR3 is TGTGCCAGCAGCTTCGGACAGAGAGGTGAAAAACTGTTTTTT.

There are many counts of this clonotype. This sequence joins TRBV20-1 and TRBJ2-2; possibly TRBD2 for D (7 bases). The CDR3 extends over 16 amino acids. Germline V gene sequence: CDR1 DFQATT, CDR2 SNEGSKA (reference sequence). V lost 3 bases to trimming and J lost 6 bases, with 20 bases between them. The CDR3 bases are TGCAGTGCTAGGGGGGGGGCCCTATTTCGTGCCGGGGAGCTGTTTTTT. As protein: CSARGGALFRAGELFF.

This clonotype was seen repeatedly, ten times or more. The CDR3 protein is CASSRQGSTEAFF. The CDR3 nucleotides read TGCGCCAGCAGCAGACAGGGCTCCACTGAAGCTTTCTTT. V is TRBV5-1 and J is TRBJ1-1; TRBD1 aligns across 7 bases. CDR1 and CDR2 from the germline V gene are SGHRS and YFSETQ. This CDR3 is 13 amino acids long. J gave up 4 bases and V 4 bases, and 4 bases lay outside the gene matches.

This clonotype was observed many times. The rearrangement joins TRBV20-1 to TRBJ1-4; D perhaps matches TRBD1 (5 bases). V was clipped by 3 bases and J by 7 bases, with 9 bases between them. Germline CDR1 reads DFQATT; CDR2 reads SNEGSKA (reference sequence). The CDR3 extends over 12 amino acids. The CDR3 nucleotides are TGCAGTGCTAGGCCCGGGGGTGAAAAACTGTTTTTT. Amino acid sequence: CSARPGGEKLFF.

In this sample, this clonotype turned up many times. The chain is built from TRBV5-8 and TRBJ2-1; 7 positions match TRBD1. In germline, CDR1 is SGHTS, CDR2 YDEGEE. The junction had 9 bases not matched to a gene; V was cut back by 2 bases and J by 7 bases. The CDR3 is 15 residues long. The CDR3 protein is CASSLGTDFSNEQFF. CDR3 nucleotide sequence: TGTGCCAGCAGCTTAGGGACAGATTTTTCAAATGAGCAGTTCTTC.